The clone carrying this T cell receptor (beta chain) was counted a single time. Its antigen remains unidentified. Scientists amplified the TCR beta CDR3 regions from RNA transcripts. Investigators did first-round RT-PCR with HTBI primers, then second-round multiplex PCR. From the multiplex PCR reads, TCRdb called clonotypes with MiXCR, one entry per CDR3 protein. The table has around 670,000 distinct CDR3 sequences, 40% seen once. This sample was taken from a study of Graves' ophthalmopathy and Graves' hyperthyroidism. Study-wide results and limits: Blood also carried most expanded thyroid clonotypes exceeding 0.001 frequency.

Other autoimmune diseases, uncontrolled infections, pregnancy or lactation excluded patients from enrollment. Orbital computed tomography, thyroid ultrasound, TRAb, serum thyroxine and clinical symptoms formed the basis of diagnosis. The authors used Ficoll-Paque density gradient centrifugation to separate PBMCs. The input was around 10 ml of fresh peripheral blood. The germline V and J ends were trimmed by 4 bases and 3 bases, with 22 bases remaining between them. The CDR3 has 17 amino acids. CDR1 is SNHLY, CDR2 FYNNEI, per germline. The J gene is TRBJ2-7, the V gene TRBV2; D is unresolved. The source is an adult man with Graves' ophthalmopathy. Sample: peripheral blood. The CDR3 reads CASSAKSVWTSFYEQYF. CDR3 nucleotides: TGTGCCAGCAGTGCGAAGAGTGTATGGACCAGCTTCTACGAGCAGTACTTC. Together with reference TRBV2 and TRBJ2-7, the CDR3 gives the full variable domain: EPEVTQTPSHQVTQMGQEVILRCVPISNHLYFYWYRQILGQKVEFLVSFYNNEISEKSEIFDDQFSVERPDGSNFTLKIRSTKLEDSAMYFCASSAKSVWTSFYEQYFGPGTRLTVT.